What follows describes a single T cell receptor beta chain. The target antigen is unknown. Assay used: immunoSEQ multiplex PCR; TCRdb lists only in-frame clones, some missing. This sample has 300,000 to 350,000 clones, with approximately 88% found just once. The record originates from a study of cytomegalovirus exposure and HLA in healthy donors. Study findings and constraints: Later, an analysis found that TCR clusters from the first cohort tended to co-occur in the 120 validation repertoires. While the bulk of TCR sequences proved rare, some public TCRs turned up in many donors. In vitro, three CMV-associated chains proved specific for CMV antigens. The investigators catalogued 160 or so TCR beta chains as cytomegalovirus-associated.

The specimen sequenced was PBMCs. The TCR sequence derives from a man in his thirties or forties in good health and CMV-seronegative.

The CDR3 region is CASSLCPGTGSWGYEQYF. The CDR3 DNA reads TGCGCCAGCAGTCTCTGTCCCGGGACAGGGAGTTGGGGCTACGAGCAGTACTTC. This chain connects TRBV23-1 to TRBJ2-7; 9 bases are shared with TRBD1. TRBV23-1 counts as an open reading frame of uncertain function. The CDR3 contains 18 residues. Trimming cost V 4 bases and J 3 bases; bases outside gene matches: 16.